Following are 6 T cell receptor beta chains from one sample sequenced in a study of response to subunit inactivated influenza vaccine. Using its own MiXCR run on the RT-PCR reads, TCRdb lists one record per CDR3 protein. Counted here are around 250,000 distinct CDR3 sequences, 12% occurring once; the ten biggest clones make up 7.8%. The material sequenced was non-naive T cells sorted from PBMCs, taken less than 15 days before vaccination. These receptors all come from a man aged 45-65 years who received an inactivated influenza vaccine.

In this sample, this clonotype turned up a few times. V gene TRBV4-2 combines with J gene TRBJ2-1; D is perhaps TRBD2 (6 bases). Germline CDR1 and CDR2: LGHNA and YNFKEQ. The V end was cut by 3 bases, the J end by 4 bases, with 16 bases between. This CDR3 has 16 amino acids. The CDR3 DNA follows: TGTGCCAGCAGCCACGCTGGGGCTAGCGCATACAATGAGCAGTTCTTC. It specifies CASSHAGASAYNEQFF.

This clonotype was seen a handful of times. V gene TRBV20-1 combines with J gene TRBJ2-1, with 8 positions matching TRBD2. The trim removed 3 bases at V and 0 bases at J, leaving 10 bases unmatched. The CDR3 contains 17 residues. Germline CDR1 DFQATT, CDR2 SNEGSKA (reference sequence). CDR3 in amino acids: CSASPGLGSSSYNEQFF. For the CDR3, the DNA is TGCAGTGCTAGCCCGGGACTAGGTTCTAGCTCCTACAATGAGCAGTTCTTC.

This rearrangement joins TRBV27 to TRBJ2-3; D gene uncertain. CDR1 is MNHEY and CDR2 is SMNVEV in the germline V gene (reference sequence). V was cut by 4 bases and J by 4 bases, with 9 bases left in between. The CDR3 is made up of 13 amino acids. CDR3 in DNA: TGTGCCAGCAGTTGGCTAACTGCAGATACGCAGTATTTT. This codes for CASSWLTADTQYF.

This clonotype was seen more than once but under ten times. The CDR3 nucleotides read TGTGCCAGCAGCGGACAGGGGGCGAGGACGGCTTTCTTT. Amino acids: CASSGQGARTAFF. The rearrangement joins TRBV27 to TRBJ1-1, with 11 positions matching TRBD1. V trimming: 6 bases; J trimming: 11 bases; junction bases outside the gene matches: 8. Germline V gene data show CDR1 as MNHEY and CDR2 as SMNVEV (reference sequence). CDR3 length: 13 amino acids.

The chain recombines TRBV20-1 with TRBJ1-1, with 9 bases that match TRBD1. Unmatched junction bases numbered 13, after V lost 6 bases and J lost 5 bases. Germline V lookup: CDR1 DFQATT, CDR2 SNEGSKA (reference sequence). The CDR3 loop spans 15 amino acids. CDR3 nucleotides: TGCAGTGCCAAAACTTTAAACAGGGGGCAAACTGAAGCTTTCTTT. Its protein product is CSAKTLNRGQTEAFF.

This rearrangement joins TRBV9 to TRBJ1-6; tentative D call: TRBD1 (6 bases). The CDR3 loop spans 14 amino acids. Per the germline V gene, CDR1 is SGDLS and CDR2 is YYNGEE. The V gene lost 3 bases and the J gene lost 8 bases, with 12 bases spanning the gap. The CDR3 DNA is TGTGCCAGCAGCGGCACAGGGTACGATTCACCCCTCCACTTT. Translation gives CASSGTGYDSPLHF.